This TCR beta chain was observed in a study of Graves' ophthalmopathy and Graves' hyperthyroidism. Study overall: Hyperthyroidism qualified as stable when ophthalmopathy did not develop within 18 months of follow-up.

The CDR3 consists of 15 residues. Germline lookup yields CDR1 SGHAT and CDR2 FQNNGV. Trimming removed 1 base at V and 3 bases at J, with 12 bases between. Study-wide findings and caveats: With more than 60% sensitivity and approximately 72% specificity, the model predicted ophthalmopathy progression. Most expanded thyroid clonotypes above 0.001 frequency also appeared in blood.

This clonotype occurred many times. Its antigen is as yet unknown. No donor had other autoimmune disease, uncontrolled infection, pregnancy or lactation. Amplification of TCR beta CDR3 regions used RNA transcripts. First-round RT-PCR with HTBI primers preceded a second-round multiplex PCR. TCRdb fed the multiplex PCR reads into MiXCR, producing one record per CDR3 protein. This table has about 1.2 million distinct CDR3 sequences, approximately 35% appearing once. Input material: peripheral blood or thyroid tissue (not recorded which). This TCR came from an adult man with Graves' hyperthyroidism. The chain uses TRBV11-2 and TRBJ1-2, with D unclear. This CDR3 is CASSLVVGMDYGYTF. DNA for the CDR3: TGTGCCAGCAGCTTAGTTGTTGGAATGGACTATGGCTACACCTTC.